Detailed here is one T cell receptor (beta chain). Antigen unknown. Other DNA sequences from this sample encode an identical CDR3 as well. The data derive from a study of shared clonotypes between healthy human individuals. The donors were all Caucasian adults (living in Nashville, Tennessee). Both subsets, CD45RA+ naive and CD45RA-negative memory, were split from the CD4+ cells. The CDR3 is made up of 14 amino acids. V lost 0 bases to trimming and J lost 2 bases, with 7 bases between them. The germline gives CDR1 SGHRS, CDR2 YFSETQ. Study results and limitations: Sequencing of the sorted subsets was shown by rarefaction to be incomplete despite large depth. Naive subsets generally had larger estimated richness than memory subsets.

Clones were read by immunoSEQ multiplex PCR, and TCRdb kept only the in-frame ones, dropping some. The sample contains about 2.3 million clones, around 90% of which appear only once. The chain is built from TRBV5-1 and TRBJ2-3; D is undetermined. This sequence originates from a man younger than 35 in good health. Some clones in this sample may be carry-over from other donors' samples. Sequencing input: naive CD4+ T cells from PBMCs. Subset given: CD45RA+ positively selected. The CDR3 here is CASSLAGYTDTQYF. CDR3 sequence (DNA): TGCGCCAGCAGCTTGGCCGGGTACACAGATACGCAGTATTTT.